This entry is about one T cell receptor beta chain. This sample stems from a study of shared T cell receptors in the human thymus. Clones were sequenced by immunoSEQ multiplex PCR, and TCRdb holds only the in-frame ones, with some missing. The sample carries roughly 550,000 clones, about 80% recorded once. Germline loops: CDR1 LGHNA, CDR2 YSLEER. The CDR3 length is 15 residues. Trimming left V 1 base short and J 7 bases short, with 17 bases between. This sample was also put to use in a study of human thymus T cells. That work adds: Having corrective surgery for congenital heart defects, healthy Finnish infants were the ones who donated. In corrective heart surgery, resections were taken, and these provided the thymus tissue. Repertoires sampled from thymus and blood appeared biased in V and J gene usage. Unrelated individuals were reported by related research to share highly overlapping thymic repertoires.

Sequenced input: thymocytes. The chain joins TRBV4-3 to TRBJ2-7; no definite D call. The source is a boy in the first two years of life with a congenital heart defect. CDR3 bases: TGCGCCAGCAGCCAAGGCTACAGTGTTATCGATGAGCAGTACTTC. Its translation: CASSQGYSVIDEQYF.